These T cell receptor beta chains were read from a single sample in a study of cytomegalovirus exposure and HLA in healthy donors. Profiling relied on immunoSEQ multiplex PCR, and the TCRdb table lists in-frame clones only, not all of them. Of about 160,000 clones listed, about 80% are singletons. The sequencing input was PBMCs. The receptors come from a man aged 25-45 years in good health and CMV-seronegative. Each CDR3 is given with its conserved first and last residue. The order of the fields is D gene, V gene, CDR3 protein. D genes are given only for firm matches.

TRBD1	TRBV7-8	CASSLGPLGQVTDTQYF
TRBD1	TRBV28	CASSFTGVSGYTF
-	TRBV10-3	CAISDRGLFYEQYF
TRBD2	TRBV5-1	CASSLAASGSLQETQYF
-	TRBV2	CASSEAGGESGNTIYF
-	TRBV7-9	CASSSAGKGRETQYF
-	TRBV10-2	CASSGRRQKSYNEQFF
TRBD1	TRBV4-3	CASSQGTGDEKLFF
TRBD2	TRBV10-1	CASSESRTSGRSGTYEQYF
TRBD1	TRBV28	CASSGAGGYQKLFF
TRBD2	TRBV27	CASSLLSGAFYEQYF
-	TRBV30	CAWNEGPYNEQFF
-	TRBV29-1	CSVVEQLNTGELFF
TRBD1	TRBV19	CASSRDRGTPKNIQYF
-	TRBV15	CATSRVAGDGGYTF
-	TRBV6-5	CASGMGLMNTEAFF
TRBD2	TRBV7-8	CASSLLAGGRSYEQYF
TRBD1	TRBV6-5	CASSRTGLYEQYF
TRBD1	TRBV5-8	CASSFQGQGAPGEQYF